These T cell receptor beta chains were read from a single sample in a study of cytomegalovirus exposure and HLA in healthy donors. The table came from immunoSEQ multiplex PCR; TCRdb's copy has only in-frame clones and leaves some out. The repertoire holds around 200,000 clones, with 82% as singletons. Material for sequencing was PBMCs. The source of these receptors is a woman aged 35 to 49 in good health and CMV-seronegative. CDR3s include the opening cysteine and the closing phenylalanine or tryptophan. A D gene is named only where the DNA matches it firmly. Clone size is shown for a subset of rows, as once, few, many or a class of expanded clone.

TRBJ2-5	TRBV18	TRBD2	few	CASSPRGGSQETQYF	TGTGCCAGCTCACCAAGGGGAGGGAGTCAAGAGACCCAGTACTTC
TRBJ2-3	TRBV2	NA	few	CASSIGIDTQYF	TGTGCCAGCAGTATCGGGATAGATACGCAGTATTTT
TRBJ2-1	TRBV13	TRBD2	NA	CASRAQTSGSYNEQFF	TGTGCCAGCAGGGCGCAGACTAGCGGATCCTACAATGAGCAGTTCTTC
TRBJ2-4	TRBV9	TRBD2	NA	CASSGGPGLAGGRAKNIQYF	TGTGCCAGCAGCGGGGGGCCGGGACTAGCGGGAGGCCGCGCCAAAAACATTCAGTACTTC
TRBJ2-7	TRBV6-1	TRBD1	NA	CASTLGQAFYEQYF	TGTGCCAGCACCCTTGGACAGGCTTTCTACGAGCAGTACTTC
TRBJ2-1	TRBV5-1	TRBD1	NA	CASSPGQSAYNEQFF	TGCGCCAGCAGCCCGGGACAGTCTGCCTACAATGAGCAGTTCTTC
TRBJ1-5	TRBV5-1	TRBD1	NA	CASSLGDSSNQPQHF	TGCGCCAGCAGCTTGGGGGACAGTAGCAATCAGCCCCAGCATTTT
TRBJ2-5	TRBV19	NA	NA	CASGLGRGRETQYF	TGTGCCAGTGGCCTTGGCAGGGGTCGGGAGACCCAGTACTTC
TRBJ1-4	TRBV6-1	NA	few	CASSASTGAPNEKLFF	TGTGCCAGCAGTGCCTCTACAGGAGCACCTAATGAAAAACTGTTTTTT
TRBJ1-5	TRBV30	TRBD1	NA	CAWSVGQGDQPQHF	TGTGCCTGGAGTGTAGGACAGGGGGATCAGCCCCAGCATTTT
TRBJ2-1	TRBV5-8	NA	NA	CASSLGGKSYNEQFF	TGTGCCAGCAGCTTGGGCGGGAAAAGTTACAATGAGCAGTTCTTC
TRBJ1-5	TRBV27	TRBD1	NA	CASSLSGQGPYSNQPQHF	TGTGCCAGCAGTCTTTCGGGACAGGGACCTTATAGCAATCAGCCCCAGCATTTT
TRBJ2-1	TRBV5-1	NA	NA	CASSPGGPTYNEQFF	TGCGCCAGCAGCCCAGGGGGGCCAACCTACAATGAGCAGTTCTTC
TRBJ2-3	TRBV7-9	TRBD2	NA	CASRPTPSGRTDTQYF	TGTGCCAGCAGACCCACCCCTAGCGGGAGGACAGATACGCAGTATTTT
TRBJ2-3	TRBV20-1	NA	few	CSAQQPPTQYF	TGCAGTGCGCAACAACCACCTACGCAGTATTTT
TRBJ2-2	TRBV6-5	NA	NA	CASSYWGGAAGELFF	TGTGCCAGCAGTTACTGGGGGGGCGCGGCCGGGGAGCTGTTTTTT
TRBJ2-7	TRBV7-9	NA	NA	CASSSKIRGEQYF	TGTGCCAGCAGCTCCAAGATCAGGGGCGAGCAGTACTTC
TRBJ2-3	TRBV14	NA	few	CASTTTLTDTQYF	TGTGCCAGCACCACCACTCTCACAGATACGCAGTATTTT
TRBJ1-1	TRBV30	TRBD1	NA	CARDRVWNTEAFF	TGTGCCCGGGACAGGGTCTGGAACACTGAAGCTTTCTTT
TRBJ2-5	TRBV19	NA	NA	CASRMRGGQETQYF	TGTGCCAGTAGGATGAGAGGCGGCCAAGAGACCCAGTACTTC
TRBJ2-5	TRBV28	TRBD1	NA	CASSRTGGQETQYF	TGTGCCAGCAGTCGGACAGGGGGGCAAGAGACCCAGTACTTC
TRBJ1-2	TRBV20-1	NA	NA	CSARVLSGYTF	TGCAGTGCTAGAGTTCTGTCGGGCTACACCTTC
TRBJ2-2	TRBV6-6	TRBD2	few	CASSYAASGKRGELFF	TGTGCCAGCAGTTACGCCGCTAGCGGGAAAAGGGGGGAGCTGTTTTTT
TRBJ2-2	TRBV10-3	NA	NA	CAINPQAGANTGELFF	TGTGCCATCAACCCCCAGGCAGGGGCGAACACCGGGGAGCTGTTTTTT
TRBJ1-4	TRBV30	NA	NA	CAWTDRDTQEKLFF	TGTGCCTGGACGGACCGGGACACACAGGAAAAACTGTTTTTT
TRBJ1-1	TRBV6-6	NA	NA	CASSFGHLNTEAFF	TGTGCCAGCAGCTTCGGACATCTAAACACTGAAGCTTTCTTT
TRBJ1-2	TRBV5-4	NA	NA	CASSLDSLGYTF	TGTGCCAGCAGCTTGGACAGTCTAGGCTACACCTTC
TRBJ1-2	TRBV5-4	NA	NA	CASSREYANYGYTF	TGTGCCAGCAGCAGAGAGTACGCTAACTATGGCTACACCTTC
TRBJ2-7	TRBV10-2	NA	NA	CASSAPEAYEQYF	TGCGCCAGCAGTGCCCCGGAGGCCTACGAGCAGTACTTC
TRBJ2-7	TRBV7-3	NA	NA	CASSPALGYVYEQYF	TGTGCCAGCAGCCCCGCGTTGGGCTACGTCTACGAGCAGTACTTC
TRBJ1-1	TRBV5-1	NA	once	CASSIDRLNTEAFF	TGCGCCAGCAGCATTGACAGACTGAACACTGAAGCTTTCTTT
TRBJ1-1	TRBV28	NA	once	CASTGQPSREAFF	TGTGCCAGCACCGGACAGCCTAGTCGTGAAGCTTTCTTT
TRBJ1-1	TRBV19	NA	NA	CASSIVQGRNTEAFF	TGTGCCAGTAGTATTGTCCAGGGCAGGAACACTGAAGCTTTCTTT
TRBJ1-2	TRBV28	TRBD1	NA	CASRRQGAQGYTF	TGTGCCAGCAGGCGACAGGGCGCCCAGGGCTACACCTTC
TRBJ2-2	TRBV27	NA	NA	CASRDSSLPKFGELFF	TGTGCCAGCAGGGACAGTTCCCTCCCAAAGTTCGGGGAGCTGTTTTTT
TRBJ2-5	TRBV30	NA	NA	CAWSFGRGSSQYF	TGTGCCTGGAGTTTCGGAAGGGGGAGTTCCCAGTACTTC
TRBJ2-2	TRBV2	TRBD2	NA	CASSGGSGRALNGELFF	TGTGCCAGCAGTGGCGGGAGCGGGAGGGCCTTAAACGGGGAGCTGTTTTTT
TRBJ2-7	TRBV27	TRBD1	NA	CASSFGTGSGEQYF	TGTGCCAGCAGTTTTGGGACAGGGTCTGGCGAGCAGTACTTC
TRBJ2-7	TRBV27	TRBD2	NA	CASSLKVSRGLAISYEQYF	TGTGCCAGCAGCTTAAAGGTCTCGAGGGGACTAGCGATCTCCTACGAGCAGTACTTC
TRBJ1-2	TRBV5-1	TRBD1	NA	CASSARSGTGAYGYTF	TGCGCCAGCAGCGCGCGGTCGGGTACAGGGGCCTATGGCTACACCTTC